This passage covers 11 T cell receptor beta chains from one sample sequenced in a study of cytomegalovirus exposure and HLA in healthy donors. PCR employed 60 Vbeta and 13 Jbeta primers. Repertoires were generated with immunoSEQ multiplex PCR, while TCRdb's copy carries only in-frame clones and drops some. This table holds some 160,000 clones, 76% found once. Sequencing used PBMCs. Receptor source: a woman in her thirties or forties in good health and CMV-seronegative.

V usage is TRBV27 and J usage is TRBJ2-7; D possibly corresponds to TRBD2 (5 bases). CDR1 is MNHEY, CDR2 SMNVEV, per germline (reference sequence). The germline V and J ends were trimmed by 6 bases and 5 bases, with 20 bases remaining between them. The CDR3 is 15 residues long. CDR3 residues: CASSPAGLPRNEQYF. The CDR3 nucleotides read TGTGCCAGCAGCCCTGCGGGTCTGCCTAGGAACGAGCAGTACTTC.

This sequence joins TRBV5-1 and TRBJ2-1, with 11 positions matching TRBD2. Germline V gives CDR1 SGHRS, CDR2 YFSETQ. The CDR3 extends over 14 amino acids. V was clipped by 6 bases and J by 9 bases; unmatched bases: 8. CDR3 protein: CASTVALAGGEQFF. CDR3 sequence (DNA): TGCGCCAGCACCGTCGCCCTAGCGGGAGGTGAGCAGTTCTTC. The variable domain in full, completed from reference TRBV5-1 and TRBJ2-1, reads KAGVTQTPRYLIKTRGQQVTLSCSPISGHRSVSWYQQTPGQGLQFLFEYFSETQRNKGNFPGRFSGRQFSNSRSEMNVSTLELGDSALYLCASTVALAGGEQFFGPGTRLTVL.

The rearrangement uses TRBV4-1 and TRBJ1-2; the D gene is possibly TRBD1 (5 bases). V dropped 1 base and J dropped 3 bases, with 12 bases sitting between them. The CDR3 contains 15 residues. The germline gives CDR1 MGHRA, CDR2 YSYEKL. The CDR3 loop reads CASSQGRGGHYGYTF. The CDR3 region has the DNA TGCGCCAGCAGCCAAGGGAGGGGAGGCCACTATGGCTACACCTTC.

The rearrangement uses TRBV14 and TRBJ1-3; unclear D gene. The CDR3 sequence is 16 residues long. V lost 10 bases and J 0 bases, leaving 19 bases between the germline ends. Germline assignment: CDR1 SGHDN and CDR2 FVKESK. The CDR3 spells CATYLPPGSSGNTIYF. The CDR3 DNA is TGTGCCACCTACCTACCCCCAGGTAGCTCTGGAAACACCATATATTTT. The full variable domain, rest sourced from reference TRBV14 and TRBJ1-3, is EAGVTQFPSHSVIEKGQTVTLRCDPISGHDNLYWYRRVMGKEIKFLLHFVKESKQDESGMPNNRFLAERTGGTYSTLKVQPAELEDSGVYFCATYLPPGSSGNTIYFGEGSWLTVV.

The V call is TRBV7-9, the J call TRBJ2-2, with a tentative D call TRBD1 (5 bases). The germline V gene encodes CDR1 SEHNR and CDR2 FQNEAQ (reference sequence). Trimming took off 1 base at V and 4 bases at J, with 10 bases between the two ends. This CDR3 has 15 residues. In DNA form, the CDR3 reads TGTGCCAGCAGCTTAGGGCAGGGTACCACCGGGGAGCTGTTTTTT. It translates to CASSLGQGTTGELFF.

The J gene is TRBJ1-1, the V gene TRBV5-1, with unresolved D. Germline V gives CDR1 SGHRS, CDR2 YFSETQ. V lost 0 bases and J lost 4, with 7 bases in between. The CDR3 consists of 13 residues. The CDR3 region is CASSLDRPTEAFF. CDR3 DNA sequence: TGCGCCAGCAGCTTGGACAGACCCACTGAAGCTTTCTTT.

CDR3 DNA sequence: TGTGCCAGCAGCTATCGGGGGGACGCCTACGAGCAGTACTTC. Translating gives CASSYRGDAYEQYF. The chain is built from TRBV6-5 and TRBJ2-7; 7 nucleotides align to TRBD2. J gave up 2 bases and V 6 bases, and 7 bases lay outside the gene matches. The CDR3 has 14 amino acids. The germline CDR1 and CDR2 sequences are MNHEY and SVGAGI.

This sequence joins TRBV27 and TRBJ2-7, with D tentatively TRBD1 (6 bases). CDR3 length: 14 amino acids. CDR1 is MNHEY, CDR2 SMNVEV, per germline (reference sequence). The V gene lost 9 bases and the J gene lost 4 bases, with 19 bases spanning the gap. CDR3 in DNA: TGTGCCAGGGGCCGCCCAGGGGCAGGGTACGAGCAGTACTTC. This encodes CARGRPGAGYEQYF.

This clone showed up just once. The chain links TRBV5-6 to TRBJ1-2; the match to TRBD1 covers 8 bases. Trimming at V came to 4 bases and at J to 2 bases, leaving 4 bases not matched to a gene. The germline CDR1 and CDR2 sequences are SGHDT and YYEEEE. This CDR3 is 14 amino acids long. CDR3 sequence: CASSADRGNYGYTF. For the CDR3, the DNA is TGTGCCAGCAGCGCCGACAGGGGAAACTATGGCTACACCTTC.

The chain couples TRBV6-5 to TRBJ1-3; D not certain. V was pared by 6 bases and J by 0 bases, with 9 bases between. The CDR3 sequence is 14 residues long. The germline gives CDR1 MNHEY, CDR2 SVGAGI. CDR3 nucleotides: TGTGCCAGCAGATCGATACTCTCTGGAAACACCATATATTTT. Translating gives CASRSILSGNTIYF.

This clone was picked up one time. The genes are TRBV6-5 and TRBJ2-7; 7 bases agree with TRBD2. The J segment lost 0 bases and the V segment lost 0 bases, leaving 5 bases of the junction unmatched. This CDR3 spans 16 amino acids. Germline V CDR1 and CDR2: MNHEY, SVGAGI. The CDR3 reads CASSYSFGGSSYEQYF. CDR3 DNA sequence: TGTGCCAGCAGTTACTCGTTCGGGGGGAGCTCCTACGAGCAGTACTTC.